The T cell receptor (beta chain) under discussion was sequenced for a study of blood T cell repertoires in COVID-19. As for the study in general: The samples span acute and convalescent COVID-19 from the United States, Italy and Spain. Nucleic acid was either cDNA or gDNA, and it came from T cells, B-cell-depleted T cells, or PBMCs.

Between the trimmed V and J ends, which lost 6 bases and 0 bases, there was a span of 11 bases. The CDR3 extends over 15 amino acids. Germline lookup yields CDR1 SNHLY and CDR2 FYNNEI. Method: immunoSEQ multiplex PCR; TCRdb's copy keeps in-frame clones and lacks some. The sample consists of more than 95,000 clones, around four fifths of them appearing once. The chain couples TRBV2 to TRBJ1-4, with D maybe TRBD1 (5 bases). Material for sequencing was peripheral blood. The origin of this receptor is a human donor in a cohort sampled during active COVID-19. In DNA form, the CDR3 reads TGTGCCAGCAGCCAGGACACTTCAACTAATGAAAAACTGTTTTTT. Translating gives CASSQDTSTNEKLFF.